This T cell receptor (beta chain) emerged from a study of blood T cell repertoires in COVID-19. Whole-study context: In each case, the material was cDNA or gDNA derived from T cells, B-cell-depleted T cells, or PBMCs.

Profiled with immunoSEQ multiplex PCR; TCRdb holds only in-frame clones, not every one. Of some 190,000 clones listed, 70% to 80% were seen once; the top ten hold approximately 15%. The V and J ends lost 4 bases and 5 bases respectively, with 14 bases between them. CDR1 is GTSNPN, CDR2 SVGIG, per germline (reference sequence). This CDR3 has 13 residues. The source material was PBMCs or T cells enriched from blood (not recorded which). The sequence derives from a man in his fifties or sixties who had been exposed to COVID-19. The genes are TRBV30 and TRBJ1-2; no definite D call. CDR3 DNA sequence: TGTGCCTGGACCCCCCTTCGCAGTTATGGCTACACCTTC. It is translated as CAWTPLRSYGYTF.